Given below is one T cell receptor (beta chain) in context. The clone's antigen remains unknown. Nothing much larger sits one base from this clone, and base qualities are not available. This entry comes from a study of T cell repertoires in cytomegalovirus infection (dated by TCRdb to the late 2010s). Regarding the complete study: Recently identified HLA-C-restricted CMV epitopes, whose presentation resists viral immunomodulation, were targeted by peptide stimulations together with well-studied HLA-B-restricted epitopes. The HLA type of each donor mattered for the analysis, because public TCR beta signatures pointed to carriage of CMV infection along with the matching HLA type.

Sequenced using an Illumina HiSeq 1500. TCRdb handled the public reads itself, with Q25 trimming in fastp and clone calling in MiXCR, and kept productive beta chains. Entries that share a CDR3 protein sequence are merged under the most common genes and DNA. Here the sample has 650,000 to 850,000 distinct CDR3 sequences; roughly 28% occur a single time. The ten most abundant clones make up roughly 14% of the sample. What the research found in general, with its limitations: In the ex vivo response, HLA-C-restricted CMV-specific TCR beta clonotypes were dominant, and in two of eight donors the single most frequent clonotype came from this HLA-C-restricted group. In both this cohort and an independent approximately 400-donor cohort, the cumulative frequency of public TCR beta family members distinguished carriers of CMV infection plus the relevant HLA type.

V ends up 7 bases short and J 5 bases short, with an unmatched junction base count of 9. From its cysteine to its phenylalanine, the CDR3 spans 14 amino acids. Only CDR3 DNA is held: 42 bases, read in frame from base 1. Per the germline V gene (reference sequence), LNHDA is the CDR1 and SQIVND is the CDR2. The treatment or condition label corresponds to: in vitro stimulation with specific CMV peptide epitopes to enrich CMV-specific T cells. This sequence uses TRBV19 and TRBJ1-1, with 8 bases matching TRBD1. The receptor's source is a human donor in good health (CMV status not recorded). Some clones in this sample may be carry-over from other donors' samples. Source: cultured CD8+ T cells from PBMCs, taken from culture after CMV antigen stimulation. The CDR3 region has the sequence CASKMDRASTEAFF. The nucleotide sequence reads TGTGCCAGTAAGATGGACAGGGCGTCGACTGAAGCTTTCTTT.